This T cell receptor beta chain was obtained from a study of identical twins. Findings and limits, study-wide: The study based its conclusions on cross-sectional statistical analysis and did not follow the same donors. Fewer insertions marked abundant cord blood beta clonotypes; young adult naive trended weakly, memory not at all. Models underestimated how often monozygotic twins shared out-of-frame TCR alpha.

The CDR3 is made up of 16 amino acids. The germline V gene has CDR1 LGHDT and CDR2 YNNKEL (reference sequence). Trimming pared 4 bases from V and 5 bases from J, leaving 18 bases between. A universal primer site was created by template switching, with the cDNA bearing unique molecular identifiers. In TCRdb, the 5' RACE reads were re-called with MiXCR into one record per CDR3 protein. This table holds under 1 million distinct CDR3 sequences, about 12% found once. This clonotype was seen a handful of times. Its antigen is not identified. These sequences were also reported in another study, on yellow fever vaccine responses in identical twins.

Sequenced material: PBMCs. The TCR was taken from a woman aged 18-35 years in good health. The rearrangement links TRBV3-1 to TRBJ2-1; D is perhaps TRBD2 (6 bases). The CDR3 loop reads CASSLSGTWEHNEQFF. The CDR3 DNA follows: TGTGCCAGCAGCCTCTCCGGGACTTGGGAACACAATGAGCAGTTCTTC.